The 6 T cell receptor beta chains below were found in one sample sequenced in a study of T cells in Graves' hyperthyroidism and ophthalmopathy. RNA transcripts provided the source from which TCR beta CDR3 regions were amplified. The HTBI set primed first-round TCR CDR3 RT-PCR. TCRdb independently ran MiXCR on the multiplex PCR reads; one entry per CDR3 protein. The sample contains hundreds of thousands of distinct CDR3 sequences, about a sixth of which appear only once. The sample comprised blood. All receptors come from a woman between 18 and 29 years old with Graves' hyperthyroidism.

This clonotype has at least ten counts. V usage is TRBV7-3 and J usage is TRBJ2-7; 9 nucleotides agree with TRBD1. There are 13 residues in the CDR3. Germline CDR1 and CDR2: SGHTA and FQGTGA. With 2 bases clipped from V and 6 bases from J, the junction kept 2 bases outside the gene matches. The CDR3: CASSLGTGSEQYF. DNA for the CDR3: TGTGCCAGCAGCTTAGGGACAGGGAGCGAGCAGTACTTC.

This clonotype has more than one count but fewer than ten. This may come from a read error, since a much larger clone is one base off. Here the CDR3 reads CASRKQGAHEAQYF. As DNA, the CDR3 is TGTGCCAGCAGGAAACAGGGGGCGCACGAGGCCCAGTACTTC. The chain has TRBV28 and TRBJ2-5, with 9 bases fitting TRBD1. The germline gives CDR1 MDHEN, CDR2 SYDVKM. V lost 6 bases to trimming and J lost 9 bases; unmatched junction nucleotides: 11. The CDR3 contains 14 residues.

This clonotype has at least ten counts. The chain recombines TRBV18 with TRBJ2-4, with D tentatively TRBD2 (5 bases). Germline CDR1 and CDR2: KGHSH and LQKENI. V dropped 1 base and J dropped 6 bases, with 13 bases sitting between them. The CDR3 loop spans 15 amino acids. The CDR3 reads CASSPRDGGLNIQYF. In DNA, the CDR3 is TGTGCCAGCTCACCACGAGACGGCGGGTTAAACATTCAGTACTTC.

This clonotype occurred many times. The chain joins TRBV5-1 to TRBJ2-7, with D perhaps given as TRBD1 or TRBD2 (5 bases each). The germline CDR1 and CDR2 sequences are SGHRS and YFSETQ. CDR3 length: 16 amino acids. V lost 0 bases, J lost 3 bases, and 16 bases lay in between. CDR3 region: CASSLAWGSGVYEQYF. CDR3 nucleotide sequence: TGCGCCAGCAGCTTGGCCTGGGGGAGCGGAGTCTACGAGCAGTACTTC. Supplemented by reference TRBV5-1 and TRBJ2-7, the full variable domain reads KAGVTQTPRYLIKTRGQQVTLSCSPISGHRSVSWYQQTPGQGLQFLFEYFSETQRNKGNFPGRFSGRQFSNSRSEMNVSTLELGDSALYLCASSLAWGSGVYEQYFGPGTRLTVT.

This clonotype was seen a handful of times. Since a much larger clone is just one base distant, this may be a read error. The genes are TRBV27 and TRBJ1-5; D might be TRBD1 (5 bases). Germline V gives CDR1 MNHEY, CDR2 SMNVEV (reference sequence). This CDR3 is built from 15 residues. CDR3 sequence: CASSWSGQNNQPQRF. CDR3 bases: TGTGCCAGCAGTTGGTCCGGACAAAACAATCAGCCCCAGCGTTTT.

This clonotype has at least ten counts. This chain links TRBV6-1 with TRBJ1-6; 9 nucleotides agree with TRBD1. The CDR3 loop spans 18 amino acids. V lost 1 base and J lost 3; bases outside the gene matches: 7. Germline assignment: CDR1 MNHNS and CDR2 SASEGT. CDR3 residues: CASSEVGTGIFYNSPLHF. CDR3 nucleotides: TGTGCCAGCAGTGAAGTCGGGACAGGGATCTTCTATAATTCACCCCTCCACTTT.